This T cell receptor (beta chain) was recovered during a study of blood T cell repertoires in COVID-19. Across the study: The cDNA or gDNA used as material had been derived from T cells, B-cell-depleted T cells, or PBMCs.

The method was immunoSEQ multiplex PCR; TCRdb's version includes in-frame clones alone and lacks a portion of them. Of roughly 260,000 clones listed, around 87% are singletons. V lost 6 bases, J lost 7 bases, and 6 bases stayed unmatched. This CDR3 is built from 13 residues. The germline gives CDR1 SNHLY, CDR2 FYNNEI. Enrolled through a virtual design, the participants were between 18 and 89 years of age and came from 24 US areas. Which cohort a participant joined came from the clinical history participants gave. This clone was counted only a few times. This sequence originates from a woman aged 30 to 39 with acute COVID-19. The chain couples TRBV2 to TRBJ1-1; 9 bases fit TRBD1. The sample comprised PBMCs or T cells enriched from blood (not recorded which). CDR3 in amino acids: CASRDRGTVEAFF. CDR3 in DNA: TGTGCCAGCAGGGACAGGGGAACAGTTGAAGCTTTCTTT.